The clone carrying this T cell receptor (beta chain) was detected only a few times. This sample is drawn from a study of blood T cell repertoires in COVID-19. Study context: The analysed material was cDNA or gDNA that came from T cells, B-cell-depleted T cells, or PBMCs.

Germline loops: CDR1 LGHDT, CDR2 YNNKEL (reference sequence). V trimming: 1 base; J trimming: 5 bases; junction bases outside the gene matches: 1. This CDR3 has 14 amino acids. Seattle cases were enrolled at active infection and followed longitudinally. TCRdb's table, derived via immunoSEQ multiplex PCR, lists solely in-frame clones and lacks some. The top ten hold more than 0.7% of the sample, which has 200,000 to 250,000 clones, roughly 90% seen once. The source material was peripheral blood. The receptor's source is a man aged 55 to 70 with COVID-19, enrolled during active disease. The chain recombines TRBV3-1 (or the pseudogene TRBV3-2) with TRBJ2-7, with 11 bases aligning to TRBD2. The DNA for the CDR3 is TGTGCCAGCAGCCAAGTACTAGCGGGAGACGAGCAGTACTTC. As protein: CASSQVLAGDEQYF.